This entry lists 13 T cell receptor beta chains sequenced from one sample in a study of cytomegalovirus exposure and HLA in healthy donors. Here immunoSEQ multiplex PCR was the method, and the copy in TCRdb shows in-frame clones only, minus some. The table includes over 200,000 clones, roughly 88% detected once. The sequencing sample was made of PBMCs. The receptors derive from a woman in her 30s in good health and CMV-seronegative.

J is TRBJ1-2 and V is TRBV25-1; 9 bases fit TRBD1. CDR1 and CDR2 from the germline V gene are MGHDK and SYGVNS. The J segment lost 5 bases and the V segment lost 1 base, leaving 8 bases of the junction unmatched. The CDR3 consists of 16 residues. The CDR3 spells CASSESGTGRGYGYTF. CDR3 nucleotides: TGTGCCAGCAGTGAATCCGGGACAGGGAGGGGGTATGGCTACACCTTC.

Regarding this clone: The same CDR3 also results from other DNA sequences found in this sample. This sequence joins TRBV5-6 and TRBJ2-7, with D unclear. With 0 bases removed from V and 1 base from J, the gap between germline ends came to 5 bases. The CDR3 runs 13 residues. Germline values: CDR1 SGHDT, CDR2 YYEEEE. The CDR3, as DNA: TGTGCCAGCAGCTTGGGGAGATCCTACGAGCAGTACTTC. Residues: CASSLGRSYEQYF.

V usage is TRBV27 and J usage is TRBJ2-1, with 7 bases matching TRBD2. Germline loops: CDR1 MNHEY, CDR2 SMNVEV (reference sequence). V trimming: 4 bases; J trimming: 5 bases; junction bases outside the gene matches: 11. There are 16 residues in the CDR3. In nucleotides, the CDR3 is TGTGCCAGCAGTTCCCCCCTAAGGGGAGGGAACAATGAGCAGTTCTTC. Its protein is CASSSPLRGGNNEQFF.

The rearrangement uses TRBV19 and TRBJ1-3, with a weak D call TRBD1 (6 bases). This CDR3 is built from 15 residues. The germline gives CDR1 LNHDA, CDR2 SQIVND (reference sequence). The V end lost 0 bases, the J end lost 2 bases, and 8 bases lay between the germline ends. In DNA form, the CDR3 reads TGTGCCAGTAGTATAGACAGGGGAACTGGAAACACCATATATTTT. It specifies CASSIDRGTGNTIYF. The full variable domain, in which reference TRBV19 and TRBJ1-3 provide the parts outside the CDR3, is DGGITQSPKYLFRKEGQNVTLSCEQNLNHDAMYWYRQDPGQGLRLIYYSQIVNDFQKGDIAEGYSVSREKKESFPLTVTSAQKNPTAFYLCASSIDRGTGNTIYFGEGSWLTVV.

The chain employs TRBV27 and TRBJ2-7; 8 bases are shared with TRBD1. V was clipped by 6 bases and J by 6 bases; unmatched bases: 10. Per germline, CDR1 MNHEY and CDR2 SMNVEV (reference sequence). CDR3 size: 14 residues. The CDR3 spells CASSPGQGTREQYF. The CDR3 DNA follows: TGTGCCAGCAGCCCCGGACAGGGAACCCGCGAGCAGTACTTC.

DNA for the CDR3: TGTGCCAGCAGCTTTGACTCAGGGTCTGACTACGAGCAGTACTTC. It is translated as CASSFDSGSDYEQYF. The V and J genes are TRBV7-3 and TRBJ2-7, with D possibly matching TRBD1 (5 bases). Trimming pared 3 bases from V and 3 bases from J, leaving 15 bases between. The germline V gene encodes CDR1 SGHTA and CDR2 FQGTGA. CDR3 size: 15 residues.

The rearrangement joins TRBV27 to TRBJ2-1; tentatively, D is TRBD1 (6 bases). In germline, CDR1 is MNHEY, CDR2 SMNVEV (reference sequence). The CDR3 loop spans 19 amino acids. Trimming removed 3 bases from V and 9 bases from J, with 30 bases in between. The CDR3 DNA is TGTGCCAGCAGTTTTGGGGGCCGAAGGGGTGTCCTATACGGGATTGAGCAGTTCTTC. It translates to CASSFGGRRGVLYGIEQFF.

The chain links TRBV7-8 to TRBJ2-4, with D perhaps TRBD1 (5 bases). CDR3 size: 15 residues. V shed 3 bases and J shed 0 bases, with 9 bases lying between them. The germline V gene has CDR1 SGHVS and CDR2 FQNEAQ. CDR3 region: CASSFGRVAKNIQYF. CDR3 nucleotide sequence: TGTGCCAGCAGCTTCGGCAGGGTAGCCAAAAACATTCAGTACTTC.

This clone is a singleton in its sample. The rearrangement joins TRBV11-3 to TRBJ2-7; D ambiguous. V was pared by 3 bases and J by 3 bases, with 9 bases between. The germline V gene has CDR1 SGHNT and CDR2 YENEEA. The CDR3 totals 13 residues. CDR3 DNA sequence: TGTGCCAGCAGCTTGGCCAATGACTACGAGCAGTACTTC. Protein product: CASSLANDYEQYF.

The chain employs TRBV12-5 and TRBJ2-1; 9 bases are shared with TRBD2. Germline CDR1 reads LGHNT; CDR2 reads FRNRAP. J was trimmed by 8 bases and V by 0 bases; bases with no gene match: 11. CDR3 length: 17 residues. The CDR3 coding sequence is TGTGCTAGTGGTTTGGTACTGTTAGCGGGGGACAAAGATGAGCAGTTCTTC. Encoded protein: CASGLVLLAGDKDEQFF.

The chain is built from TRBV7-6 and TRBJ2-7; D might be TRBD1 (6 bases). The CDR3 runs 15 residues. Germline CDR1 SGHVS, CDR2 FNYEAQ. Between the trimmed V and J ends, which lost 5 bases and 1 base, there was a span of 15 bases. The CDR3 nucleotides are TGTGCCAGCAGCCCCACCGGGACACGTTCCTACGAGCAGTACTTC. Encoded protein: CASSPTGTRSYEQYF. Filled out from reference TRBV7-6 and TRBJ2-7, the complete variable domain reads GAGVSQSPRYKVTKRGQDVALRCDPISGHVSLYWYRQALGQGPEFLTYFNYEAQQDKSGLPNDRFSAERPEGSISTLTIQRTEQRDSAMYRCASSPTGTRSYEQYFGPGTRLTVT.

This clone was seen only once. The CDR3 here is CASSPRGTGFYGYTF. The CDR3 DNA reads TGTGCCAGCAGCCCCCGGGGGACAGGGTTCTATGGCTACACCTTC. This chain uses TRBV9 with TRBJ1-2; TRBD1 matches 9 bases. With V trimmed by 4 bases and J by 4 bases, 8 bases remained unmatched. Germline CDR1 and CDR2: SGDLS and YYNGEE. CDR3 length equals 15 residues.

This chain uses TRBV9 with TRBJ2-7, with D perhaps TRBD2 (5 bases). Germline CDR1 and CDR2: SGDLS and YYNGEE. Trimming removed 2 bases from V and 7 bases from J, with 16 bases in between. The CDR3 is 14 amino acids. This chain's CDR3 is CASSVTTGTLEQYF. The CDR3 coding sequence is TGTGCCAGCAGCGTGACAACGGGAACCCTGGAGCAGTACTTC.